The T cell receptor (beta chain) described here comes from a study of human T cells and chemical hapten exposure (dated by TCRdb to the early 2020s). Some background on the complete study: For sensitization, 2% DPC in acetone was applied to a roughly 2 cm by roughly 2 cm area of upper inner arm skin. Most of the patients in the cohort were female, and the cohort covered alopecia areata with under or over 50% scalp involvement, alopecia totalis and alopecia universalis. The study tracked peripheral blood TCR repertoire changes in vivo during primary and secondary sensitization to the hapten diphenylcyclopropenone (DPC) in alopecia patients. Approximately 30 alopecia patients provided blood for TCR sequencing at one to four time points (pre-sensitization, 2, 6 and 24 weeks). Blood samples were taken from patients before sensitization (week 0) and at 2, 6 and about 24 weeks after DPC sensitization. Libraries were pooled for sequencing, and per-sample TCR yields varied mainly because of small differences in library volumes within the pool. Throughout the study period of about 25 weeks, patients also received therapeutic DPC doses to the scalp every week. Patch tests used Finn chambers with 0.01% DPC on the upper back, scored after 6 days by International Contact Dermatitis Research Group standards.

This sample's time point label indicates: patch test 1, 2 weeks after DPC sensitization. Per the publication, the treatment or condition label means: therapeutic diphenylcyclopropenone sensitization with weekly scalp DPC. At every patch-test visit, the blood draw took place before the patch test was put on. To be eligible, patients had to be aged 18 to 70, diagnosed with alopecia and judged suitable for DPC therapy, while pregnant patients were excluded. Unfractionated whole blood was collected in Tempus Blood RNA tubes, and total RNA was extracted from that blood. Receptor amplification or capture employed RACE. The listed sequencing device is NextSeq 500. Library preparation attached unique molecular identifiers to individual cDNA molecules for quantitative, reproducible TCR counting. Both TCR alpha and TCR beta chains were sequenced from each blood RNA sample. Turning to the authors' computational methods: A median of about 87,000 TCRs per sample was observed, with a range of roughly 20,000 to 700,000. V, J and CDR3 annotation of the TCR reads was carried out using the Decombinator software suite. For the PS versus PT1 abundance plots, all samples were subsampled to the same number of TCRs (28,000). TCRs were defined as expanded if absent before sensitization and observed at least eight times at the 2-week time point. TCRdb itself trimmed the public reads at Q25 with fastp, ran MiXCR and retained productive beta chains. Rows are combined by CDR3 protein, so each entry shows the most common genes and DNA. TCRdb assigned the V and J calls; the authors' analysis was not used. The table for this sample lists 150,000 to 200,000 distinct CDR3 sequences; about 14% of them were counted only once. Jointly, the top ten make up about 1.7% of the sample.

Here is what the overall study found, with its caveats: Alopecia, a presumed autoimmune disease, was present in all patients, so the immune response of the patients might differ from that of healthy individuals. Significantly more large CDR3 similarity clusters were formed by expanded TCRs than by pre-sensitization or healthy control sets, consistent with antigen-driven responses. Patch test score correlated positively with the number of PT1 expanded TCRs, reaching significance at thresholds 8, 16 and 32 but not at 4. No change with DPC sensitization was found in the number of TCRs above 1 in 1000 frequency, and no evidence of global repertoire structure alterations was found. After repeated subsampling, changes were observed in the strength of the expansion versus patch-test correlation and in the threshold at which the correlation became significant.

As regards this clonotype: Its antigen remains unidentified. No much larger clone is present one base from it, and per-base qualities are unavailable.

Measured from the cysteine to the phenylalanine, the CDR3 is 15 residues long. The sequence is cut down to CDR3 DNA, 45 bases in frame from base 1. The CDR1 and CDR2 encoded by the germline V gene are SGHRS and YFSETQ. Germline trimming: 4 bases from V, 4 bases from J; junction bases outside gene matches: 2. This specimen consisted of whole blood, obtained in connection with sensitization to the hapten diphenylcyclopropenone (DPC). The rearrangement joined TRBV5-1 to TRBJ2-1; TRBD2 agrees with 13 junctional bases. The source of this sequence is a woman aged 25 to 45 with alopecia areata. Some clones in this sample may be carry-over from other donors' samples. The sequenced DNA is TGCGCCAGCAGCATGACTAGCGGGGGGTACAATGAGCAGTTCTTC. It encodes CASSMTSGGYNEQFF.